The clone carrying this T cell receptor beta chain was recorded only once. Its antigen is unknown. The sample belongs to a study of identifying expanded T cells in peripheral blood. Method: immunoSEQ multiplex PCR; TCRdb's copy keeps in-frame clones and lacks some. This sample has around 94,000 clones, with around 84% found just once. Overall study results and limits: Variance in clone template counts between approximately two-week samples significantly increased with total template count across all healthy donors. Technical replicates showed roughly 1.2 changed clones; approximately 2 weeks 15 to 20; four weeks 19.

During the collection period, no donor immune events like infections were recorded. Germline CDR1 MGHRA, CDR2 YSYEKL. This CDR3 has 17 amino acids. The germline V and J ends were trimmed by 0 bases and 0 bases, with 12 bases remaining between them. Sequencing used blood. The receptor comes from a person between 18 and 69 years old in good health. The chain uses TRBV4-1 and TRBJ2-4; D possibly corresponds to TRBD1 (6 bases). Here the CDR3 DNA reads TGCGCCAGCAGCCAAGAATCCGGACAGCTAGCCAAAAACATTCAGTACTTC. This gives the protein CASSQESGQLAKNIQYF.